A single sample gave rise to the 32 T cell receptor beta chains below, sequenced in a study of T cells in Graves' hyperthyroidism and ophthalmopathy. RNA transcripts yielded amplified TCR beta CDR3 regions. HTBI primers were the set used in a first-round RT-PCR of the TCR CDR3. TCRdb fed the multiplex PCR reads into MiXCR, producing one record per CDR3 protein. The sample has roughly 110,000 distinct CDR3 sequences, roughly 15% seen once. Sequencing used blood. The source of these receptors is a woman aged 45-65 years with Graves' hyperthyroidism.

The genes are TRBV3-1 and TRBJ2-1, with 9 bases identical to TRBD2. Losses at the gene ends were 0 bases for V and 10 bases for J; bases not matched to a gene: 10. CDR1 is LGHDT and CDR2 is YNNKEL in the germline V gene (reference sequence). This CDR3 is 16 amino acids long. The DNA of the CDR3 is TGTGCCAGCAGCCAAGATCACGCGGGGGGGCCGAGGGAGCAGTTCTTC. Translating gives CASSQDHAGGPREQFF.

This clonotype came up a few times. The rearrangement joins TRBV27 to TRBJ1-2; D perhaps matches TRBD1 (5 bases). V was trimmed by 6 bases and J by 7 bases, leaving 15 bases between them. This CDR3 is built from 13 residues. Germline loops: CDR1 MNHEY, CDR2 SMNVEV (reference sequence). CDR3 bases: TGTGCCAGCAGCACTGGGGGGGTGGGTGGCTACACCTTC. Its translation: CASSTGGVGGYTF.

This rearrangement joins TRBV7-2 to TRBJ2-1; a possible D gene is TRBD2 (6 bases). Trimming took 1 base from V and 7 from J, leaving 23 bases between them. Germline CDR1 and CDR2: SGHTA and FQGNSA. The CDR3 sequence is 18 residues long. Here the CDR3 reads CASSLGIGGQVQWNEQFF. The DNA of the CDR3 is TGTGCCAGCAGCTTAGGAATAGGAGGGCAGGTCCAGTGGAATGAGCAGTTCTTC.

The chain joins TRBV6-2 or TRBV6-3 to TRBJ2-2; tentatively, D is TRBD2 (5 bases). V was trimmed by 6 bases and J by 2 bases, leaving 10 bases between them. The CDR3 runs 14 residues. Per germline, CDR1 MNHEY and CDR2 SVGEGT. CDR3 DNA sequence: TGTGCCAGCAGAAAGCGGTCAAACACCGGGGAGCTGTTTTTT. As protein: CASRKRSNTGELFF.

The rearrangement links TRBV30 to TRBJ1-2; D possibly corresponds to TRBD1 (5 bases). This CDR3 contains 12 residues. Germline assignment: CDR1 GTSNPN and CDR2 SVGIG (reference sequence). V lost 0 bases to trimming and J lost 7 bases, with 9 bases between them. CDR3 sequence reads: CAWSVQVSGYTF. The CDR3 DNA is TGTGCCTGGAGTGTACAGGTATCTGGCTACACCTTC.

The CDR3 DNA is TGCAGTGCTAGAGATTCCGAAAGCGGGACAGAGACCCAGTACTTC. As protein: CSARDSESGTETQYF. The chain joins TRBV20-1 to TRBJ2-5; 7 nucleotides line up with TRBD2. Germline V gene lookup returns CDR1 DFQATT and CDR2 SNEGSKA (reference sequence). V lost 0 bases to trimming and J lost 4 bases; unmatched junction nucleotides: 8. This CDR3 comprises 15 residues.

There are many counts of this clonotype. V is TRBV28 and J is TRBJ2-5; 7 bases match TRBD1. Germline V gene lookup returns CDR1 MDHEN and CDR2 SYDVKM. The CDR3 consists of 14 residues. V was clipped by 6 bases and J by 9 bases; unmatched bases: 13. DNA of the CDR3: TGTGCCAGCAGACACGTACAGGGGAGTGGGGCCCAGTACTTC. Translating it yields CASRHVQGSGAQYF.

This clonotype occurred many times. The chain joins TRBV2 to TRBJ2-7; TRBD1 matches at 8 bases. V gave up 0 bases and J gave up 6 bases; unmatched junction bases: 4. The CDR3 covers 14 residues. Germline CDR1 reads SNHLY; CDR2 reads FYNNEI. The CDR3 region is CASSEAGQGLEQYF. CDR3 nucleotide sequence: TGTGCCAGCAGTGAAGCCGGACAGGGTCTCGAGCAGTACTTC.

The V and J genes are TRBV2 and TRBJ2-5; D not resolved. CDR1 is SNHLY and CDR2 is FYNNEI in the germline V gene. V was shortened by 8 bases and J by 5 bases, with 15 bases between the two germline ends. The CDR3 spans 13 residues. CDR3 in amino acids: CASGANGWETQYF. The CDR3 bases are TGTGCCAGCGGTGCGAATGGGTGGGAGACCCAGTACTTC.

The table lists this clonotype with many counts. The CDR3 DNA follows: TGTGCCAGCTCACCGGGACTAGCGGCCTCCTACGAGCAGTACTTC. This encodes CASSPGLAASYEQYF. The V gene is TRBV18, the J gene TRBJ2-7; 11 nucleotides align to TRBD2. Trimming cost V 3 bases and J 0 bases; bases outside gene matches: 1. The CDR3 length is 15 residues. The germline V gene encodes CDR1 KGHSH and CDR2 LQKENI.

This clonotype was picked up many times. The CDR3 nucleotides read TGTGCCAGCAGCCAGTTGGGAGGGCCAGCGGATGAGCAGTTCTTC. Encoded protein: CASSQLGGPADEQFF. The chain couples TRBV14 to TRBJ2-1; 7 bases match TRBD2. Germline values: CDR1 SGHDN, CDR2 FVKESK. V shed 3 bases and J 8 bases; nucleotides not matched to a gene: 10. The CDR3 totals 15 residues. The complete variable domain, with remaining parts taken from reference TRBV14 and TRBJ2-1, reads EAGVTQFPSHSVIEKGQTVTLRCDPISGHDNLYWYRRVMGKEIKFLLHFVKESKQDESGMPNNRFLAERTGGTYSTLKVQPAELEDSGVYFCASSQLGGPADEQFFGPGTRLTVL.

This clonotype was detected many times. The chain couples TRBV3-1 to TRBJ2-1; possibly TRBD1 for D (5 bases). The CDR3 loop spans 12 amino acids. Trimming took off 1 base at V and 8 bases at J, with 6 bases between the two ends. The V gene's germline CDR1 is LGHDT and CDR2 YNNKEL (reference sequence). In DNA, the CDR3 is TGTGCCAGCAGCCAAGGCAGGGATGAGCAGTTCTTC. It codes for CASSQGRDEQFF.

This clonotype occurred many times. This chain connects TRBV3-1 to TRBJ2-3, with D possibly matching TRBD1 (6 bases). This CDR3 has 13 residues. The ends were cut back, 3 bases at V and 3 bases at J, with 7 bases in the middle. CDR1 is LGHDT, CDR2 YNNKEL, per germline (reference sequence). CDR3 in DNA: TGTGCCAGCAGCCACCAGGGGACAGATACGCAGTATTTT. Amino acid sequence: CASSHQGTDTQYF.

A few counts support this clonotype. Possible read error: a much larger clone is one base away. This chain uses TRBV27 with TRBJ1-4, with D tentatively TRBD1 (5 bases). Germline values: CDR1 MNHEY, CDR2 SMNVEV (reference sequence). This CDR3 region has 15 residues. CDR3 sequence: CASSPKGSTNEELFF. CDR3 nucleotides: TGTGCCAGCAGTCCCAAGGGGTCAACTAATGAAGAACTGTTTTTT.

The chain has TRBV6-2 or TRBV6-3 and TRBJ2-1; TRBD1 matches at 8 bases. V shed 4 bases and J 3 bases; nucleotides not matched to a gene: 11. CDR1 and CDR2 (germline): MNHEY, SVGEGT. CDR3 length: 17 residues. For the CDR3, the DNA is TGTGCCAGCAGTTCCTCAGGGGGCAGGGGGCTCTACAATGAGCAGTTCTTC. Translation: CASSSSGGRGLYNEQFF.

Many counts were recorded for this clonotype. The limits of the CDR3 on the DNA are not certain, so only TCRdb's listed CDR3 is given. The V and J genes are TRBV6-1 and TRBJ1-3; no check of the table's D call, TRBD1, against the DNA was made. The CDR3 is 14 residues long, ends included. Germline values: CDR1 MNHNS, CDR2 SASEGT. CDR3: CASILGGSGNTIYF.

CDR3 residues: CASIQRATDTEAFF. CDR3 nucleotides: TGTGCCAGCATACAAAGGGCGACGGACACTGAAGCTTTCTTT. This sequence joins TRBV12-3 or TRBV12-4 and TRBJ1-1, with D uncertain. The CDR3 length is 14 residues. V was pared by 7 bases and J by 3 bases, with 15 bases between.

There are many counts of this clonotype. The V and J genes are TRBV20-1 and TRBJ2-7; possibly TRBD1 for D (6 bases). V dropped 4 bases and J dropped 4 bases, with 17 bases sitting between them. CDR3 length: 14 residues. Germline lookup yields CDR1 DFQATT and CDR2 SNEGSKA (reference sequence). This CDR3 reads CSAMRPGRGYEQYF. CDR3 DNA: TGCAGTGCTATGCGTCCGGGCAGGGGTTACGAGCAGTACTTC.

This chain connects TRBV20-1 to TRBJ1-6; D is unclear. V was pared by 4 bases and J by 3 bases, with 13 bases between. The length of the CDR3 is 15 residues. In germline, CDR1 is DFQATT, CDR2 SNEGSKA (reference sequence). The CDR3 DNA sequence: TGCAGTGCTATAGAGGCGGCTGACTATAATTCACCCCTCCACTTT. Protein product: CSAIEAADYNSPLHF.

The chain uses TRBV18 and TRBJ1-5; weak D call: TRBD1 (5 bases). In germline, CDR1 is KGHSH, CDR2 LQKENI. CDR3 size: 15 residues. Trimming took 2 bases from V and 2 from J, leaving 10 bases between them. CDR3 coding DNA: TGTGCCAGCTCACCATCGGGGGGAGGCAATCAGCCCCAGCATTTT. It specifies CASSPSGGGNQPQHF.

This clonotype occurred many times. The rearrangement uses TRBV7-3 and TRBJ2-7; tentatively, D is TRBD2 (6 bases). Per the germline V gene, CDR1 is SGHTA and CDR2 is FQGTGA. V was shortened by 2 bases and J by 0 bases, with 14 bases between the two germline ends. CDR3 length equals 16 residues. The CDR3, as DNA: TGTGCCAGCAGCTTAGGGCCAGCGGGTTACTCCTACGAGCAGTACTTC. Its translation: CASSLGPAGYSYEQYF.

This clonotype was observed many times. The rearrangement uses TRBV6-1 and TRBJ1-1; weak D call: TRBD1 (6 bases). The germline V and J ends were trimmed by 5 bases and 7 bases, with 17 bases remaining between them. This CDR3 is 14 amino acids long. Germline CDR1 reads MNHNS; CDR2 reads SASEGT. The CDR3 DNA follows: TGTGCCAGCAGTTACGAGATGGGCAGGGGTGAAGCTTTCTTT. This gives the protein CASSYEMGRGEAFF.

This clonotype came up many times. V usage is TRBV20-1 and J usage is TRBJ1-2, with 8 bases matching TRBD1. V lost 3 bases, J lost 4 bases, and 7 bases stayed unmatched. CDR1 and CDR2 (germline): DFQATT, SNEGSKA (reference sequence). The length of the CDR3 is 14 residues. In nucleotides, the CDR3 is TGCAGTGCTAGGGATCCCACAGGGGGCTATGGCTACACCTTC. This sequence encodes CSARDPTGGYGYTF.

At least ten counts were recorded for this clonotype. The chain's CDR3 is CASNSGGAVNEKLFF. CDR3 nucleotides: TGTGCCAGCAATAGTGGGGGCGCGGTTAATGAAAAACTGTTTTTT. The chain links TRBV2 to TRBJ1-4, with D maybe TRBD1 (6 bases). CDR3 length: 15 amino acids. CDR1 SNHLY and CDR2 FYNNEI come from the germline V gene. Deletions cut 7 bases from V and 4 bases from J, with 16 bases between.

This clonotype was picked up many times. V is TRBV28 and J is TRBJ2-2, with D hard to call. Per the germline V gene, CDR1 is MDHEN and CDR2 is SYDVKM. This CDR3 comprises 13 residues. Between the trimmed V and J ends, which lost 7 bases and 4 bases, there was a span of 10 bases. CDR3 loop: CASTGPATGELFF. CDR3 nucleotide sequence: TGTGCCAGCACCGGACCGGCCACCGGGGAGCTGTTTTTT.

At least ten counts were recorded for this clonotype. The CDR3 region is CATSDTSGRGASTDTQYF. Here the CDR3 DNA reads TGTGCCACCAGTGACACTAGCGGGAGGGGAGCTAGCACAGATACGCAGTATTTT. This chain joins TRBV24-1 and TRBJ2-3; 13 bases line up with TRBD2. Germline V gives CDR1 KGHDR, CDR2 SFDVKD. The CDR3 covers 18 residues. V lost 4 bases and J lost 0; bases outside the gene matches: 6.

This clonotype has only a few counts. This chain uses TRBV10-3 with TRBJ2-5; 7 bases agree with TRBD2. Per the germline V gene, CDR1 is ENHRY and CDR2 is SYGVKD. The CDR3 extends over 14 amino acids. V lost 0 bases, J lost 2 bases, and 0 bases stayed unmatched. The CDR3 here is CAISESGGQETQYF. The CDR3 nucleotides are TGTGCCATCAGTGAGTCCGGGGGGCAAGAGACCCAGTACTTC.

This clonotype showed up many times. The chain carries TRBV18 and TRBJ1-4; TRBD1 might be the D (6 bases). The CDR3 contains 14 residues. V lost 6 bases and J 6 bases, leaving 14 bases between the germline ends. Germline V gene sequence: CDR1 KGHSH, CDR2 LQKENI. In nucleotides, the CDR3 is TGTGCCAGCTCGGTGGACAGCCAACATGAAAAACTGTTTTTT. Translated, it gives CASSVDSQHEKLFF. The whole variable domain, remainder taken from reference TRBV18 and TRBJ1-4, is NAGVMQNPRHLVRRRGQEARLRCSPMKGHSHVYWYRQLPEEGLKFMVYLQKENIIDESGMPKERFSAEFPKEGPSILRIQQVVRGDSAAYFCASSVDSQHEKLFFGSGTQLSVL.

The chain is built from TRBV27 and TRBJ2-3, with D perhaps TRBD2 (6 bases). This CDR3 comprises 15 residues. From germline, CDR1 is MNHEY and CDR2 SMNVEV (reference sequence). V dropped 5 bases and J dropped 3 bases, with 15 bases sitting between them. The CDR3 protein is CASSPTRDSTDTQYF. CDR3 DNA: TGTGCCAGCAGTCCGACCCGGGACTCAACAGATACGCAGTATTTT.

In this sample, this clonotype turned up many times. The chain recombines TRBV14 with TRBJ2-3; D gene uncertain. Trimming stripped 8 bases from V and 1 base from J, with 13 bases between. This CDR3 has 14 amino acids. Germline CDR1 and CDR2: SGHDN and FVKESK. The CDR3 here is CASGLGAGTDTQYF. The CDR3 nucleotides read TGTGCCAGCGGGCTCGGAGCCGGCACAGATACGCAGTATTTT. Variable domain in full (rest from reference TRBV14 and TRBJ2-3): EAGVTQFPSHSVIEKGQTVTLRCDPISGHDNLYWYRRVMGKEIKFLLHFVKESKQDESGMPNNRFLAERTGGTYSTLKVQPAELEDSGVYFCASGLGAGTDTQYFGPGTRLTVL.

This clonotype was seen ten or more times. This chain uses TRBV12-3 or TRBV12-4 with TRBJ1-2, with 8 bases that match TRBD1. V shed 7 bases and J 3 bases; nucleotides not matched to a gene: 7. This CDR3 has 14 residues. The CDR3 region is CASTPGGAYYGYTF. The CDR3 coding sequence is TGTGCCAGCACCCCAGGGGGCGCGTACTATGGCTACACCTTC.

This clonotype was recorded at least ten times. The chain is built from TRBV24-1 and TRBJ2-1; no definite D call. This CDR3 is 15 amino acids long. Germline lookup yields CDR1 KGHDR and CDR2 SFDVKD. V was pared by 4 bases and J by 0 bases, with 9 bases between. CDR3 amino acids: CATSESRGSYNEQFF. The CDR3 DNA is TGTGCCACCAGTGAGTCTCGCGGCTCCTACAATGAGCAGTTCTTC.